These 5 T cell receptor beta chains share one sample of origin, sequenced in a study of blood T cell repertoires in COVID-19. Method: immunoSEQ multiplex PCR; TCRdb's copy keeps in-frame clones and lacks some. In the table there are hundreds of thousands of clones, roughly 80% of which are singletons. The sample consisted of PBMCs or T cells enriched from blood (not recorded which). The receptors derive from a man aged 40-49 years who had been exposed to COVID-19.

The V call is TRBV6-5, the J call TRBJ2-5, with 12 bases lining up with TRBD2. The CDR3 consists of 15 residues. V gave up 3 bases and J gave up 4 bases; unmatched junction bases: 3. Germline CDR1 reads MNHEY; CDR2 reads SVGAGI. The CDR3 DNA reads as TGTGCCAGCAGTTATGAGGGACTAGCGGGAGAGACCCAGTACTTC. Encoded protein: CASSYEGLAGETQYF.

V is TRBV3-1 (or the pseudogene TRBV3-2) and J is TRBJ2-1; 13 bases are shared with TRBD2. V was pared by 4 bases and J by 9 bases, with 9 bases of the junction left unmatched. The germline gives CDR1 LGHDT, CDR2 YNNKEL (reference sequence). The CDR3 contains 16 residues. CDR3 sequence (DNA): TGTGCCAGCAGCCCTCCGGGACTAGCGGGAAAGGGTGAGCAGTTCTTC. Its protein is CASSPPGLAGKGEQFF.

This chain links TRBV2 with TRBJ2-1; 7 nucleotides match TRBD2. Germline CDR1 reads SNHLY; CDR2 reads FYNNEI. With V trimmed by 7 bases and J by 4 bases, 4 bases remained unmatched. This CDR3 has 13 residues. CDR3 in DNA: TGTGCCAGCATGGAGGGAGGGTACAATGAGCAGTTCTTC. It specifies CASMEGGYNEQFF.

The chain uses TRBV15 and TRBJ2-1; TRBD2 aligns across 10 bases. The CDR3 length is 16 residues. CDR1 is LNHNV and CDR2 is YYDKDF in the germline V gene (reference sequence). J gave up 7 bases and V 5 bases, and 11 bases lay outside the gene matches. CDR3 bases: TGTGCCACCAGCGACCGGAGCGGGAGGGCCCGTAATGAGCAGTTCTTC. Translating it yields CATSDRSGRARNEQFF.

The chain couples TRBV9 to TRBJ2-3, with D possibly being TRBD2 (6 bases). V lost 5 bases and J 9 bases, leaving 13 bases between the germline ends. The CDR3 loop spans 12 amino acids. Germline V gene lookup returns CDR1 SGDLS and CDR2 YYNGEE. As DNA, the CDR3 is TGTGCCAGCAGTGGAGGGATAGGCACGCAGTATTTT. It translates to CASSGGIGTQYF.